This TCR beta chain came from a study of T-cell memory formation after mild COVID-19. V shed 0 bases and J shed 0 bases, with 10 bases lying between them. The CDR3 extends over 15 amino acids. Per germline, CDR1 SGHRS and CDR2 YFSETQ. TCRdb independently ran MiXCR on the 5' RACE reads; one entry per CDR3 protein. The repertoire holds about 270,000 distinct CDR3 sequences, with about a sixth as singletons. The chain links TRBV5-1 to TRBJ2-7, with D hard to call. The receptor comes from a man between 18 and 35 years old who had mild COVID-19 (a few samples of this study predate the infection). Cell type and time point are not known. What was sequenced was PBMCs or a T cell subset sorted from them (not recorded which). The CDR3 sequence: CASSLGDSSSYEQYV. CDR3 sequence (DNA): TGCGCCAGCAGCTTGGGTGACTCAAGCTCCTACGAGCAGTACGTC.